One and the same sample provided the 26 T cell receptor beta chains below, sequenced in a study of T cells in Graves' hyperthyroidism and ophthalmopathy (dated by TCRdb to the late 2010s). Library construction relied on multiplex PCR. These reads were obtained on an Illumina HiSeq 2000. TCR beta CDR3 regions were amplified from RNA transcripts. The first round of RT-PCR for the TCR CDR3 was performed with the HTBI primer set and the Qiagen OneStep RT-PCR kit. Using fastp trimming at Q25 and MiXCR clonotype assembly, TCRdb reanalyzed the public sequencing data and kept in-frame beta chains. Rows are combined by CDR3 protein, so each entry shows the most common genes and DNA. The sample has hundreds of thousands of distinct CDR3 sequences on record, roughly 14% of them singletons. About 14% of the sample goes to the ten largest clones. Sequenced material: blood. These receptors originate from a woman aged 18-29 years with Graves' hyperthyroidism.

This clonotype was observed many times. This sequence joins TRBV6-5 and TRBJ1-1; D gene ambiguous. Looked up from germline, CDR1 is MNHEY and CDR2 is SVGAGI. The CDR3 extends over 15 amino acids. V was clipped by 0 bases and J by 4 bases, with 12 bases between them. CDR3 bases: TGTGCCAGCAGTTACTCGGGCAGAGCGAGCACTGAAGCTTTCTTT. Encoded protein: CASSYSGRASTEAFF.

In regard to this clonotype: One end of the junction is discordant with germline, which a read error may explain. The chain employs TRBV6-2 or TRBV6-3 and TRBJ2-5; D unresolved. Germline V gene sequence: CDR1 MNHEY, CDR2 SVGEGT. The CDR3 loop spans 12 amino acids. CDR3 DNA sequence: TGTGCCAGCAGTCAACCCAGAGAGAACCAGTACTTC. The encoded protein is CASSQPRENQYF.

This clonotype was seen only a few times. The chain recombines TRBV7-3 with TRBJ1-1; D unclear. Looked up from germline, CDR1 is SGHTA and CDR2 is FQGTGA. Between the trimmed V and J ends, which lost 2 bases and 11 bases, there was a span of 15 bases. The CDR3 extends over 13 amino acids. In DNA form, the CDR3 reads TGTGCCAGCAGCTTAGACGTATCTGGAGAGGCTTTCTTT. The encoded protein is CASSLDVSGEAFF.

This chain connects TRBV18 to TRBJ1-1; 7 nucleotides align to TRBD1. With V trimmed by 3 bases and J by 0 bases, 13 bases remained unmatched. The length of the CDR3 is 18 residues. CDR1 and CDR2 (germline): KGHSH, LQKENI. The CDR3 sequence: CASSPTFLYRGLNTEAFF. CDR3 nucleotides: TGTGCCAGCTCACCGACATTTTTATACAGGGGATTGAACACTGAAGCTTTCTTT.

This clonotype turned up a few times. The chain is built from TRBV4-2 and TRBJ2-7, with D perhaps TRBD1 or TRBD2 (5 bases each). Germline loops: CDR1 LGHNA, CDR2 YNFKEQ. This CDR3 is built from 16 residues. Trimming pared 1 base from V and 3 bases from J, leaving 16 bases between. CDR3 sequence (DNA): TGTGCCAGCAGCCAAGGCCACTCAGGGCGGGTCTACGAGCAGTACTTC. This translates into CASSQGHSGRVYEQYF.

The sample holds many counts of this clonotype. The chain employs TRBV12-3 or TRBV12-4 and TRBJ2-6; D is unresolved. Trimming stripped 3 bases from V and 0 bases from J, with 6 bases between. This CDR3 is built from 15 residues. CDR3 sequence: CASSFWFSGANVLTF. CDR3 DNA: TGTGCCAGCAGTTTTTGGTTCTCTGGGGCCAACGTCCTGACTTTC.

Concerning this clonotype itself: As the CDR3 is not closed by the conserved phenylalanine or tryptophan, this likely results from a read error. The J gene is TRBJ1-6, the V gene TRBV20-1; 9 bases are a match to TRBD1. CDR1 and CDR2 from the germline V gene are DFQATT and SNEGSKA (reference sequence). J lost 10 bases, V lost 2 bases, and 6 bases had no gene match. This CDR3 contains 14 residues. CDR3 sequence: CSARYRGPGSPLHL. The CDR3 coding sequence is TGCAGTGCTAGATACAGGGGGCCGGGGTCACCCCTCCACCTT.

This clonotype has only a few counts. V and J are TRBV6-1 and TRBJ1-2, with D possibly TRBD1 on 5 matching bases. CDR1 and CDR2 from the germline V gene are MNHNS and SASEGT. There are 17 residues in the CDR3. V was clipped by 6 bases and J by 2 bases, with 22 bases between them. CDR3 sequence (DNA): TGTGCCAGCAGCCGCCTTCCGACAGACCTCCTAAACTATGGCTACACCTTC. It translates to CASSRLPTDLLNYGYTF.

Notes on this clonotype: Its ends do not fully match the called genes, so a read error is possible. The chain links TRBV9 to TRBJ1-1; the D gene is possibly TRBD1 (5 bases). The CDR3 sequence is 18 residues long. Germline CDR1 reads SGDLS; CDR2 reads YYNGEE. The CDR3 nucleotides are TGTACCAGCAGCGGAATCACAGGTCACCCCGACCGGAACACTGAAGCTTTCTTT. It specifies CTSSGITGHPDRNTEAFF.

This clonotype appeared a few times. This chain uses TRBV27 with TRBJ2-5; TRBD1 agrees at 7 bases. The CDR3 consists of 16 residues. Per the germline V gene, CDR1 is MNHEY and CDR2 is SMNVEV (reference sequence). With V trimmed by 6 bases and J by 2 bases, 12 bases remained unmatched. In DNA, the CDR3 is TGTGCCAGCAGACGCCAGGTTCGGGACAGACAAGAGACCCAGTACTTC. It is translated as CASRRQVRDRQETQYF.

This clonotype was recorded many times. The rearrangement uses TRBV28 and TRBJ1-2; 7 nucleotides match TRBD1. Per the germline V gene, CDR1 is MDHEN and CDR2 is SYDVKM. The CDR3 is made up of 16 amino acids. The junction had 7 bases not matched to a gene; V was cut back by 0 bases and J by 3 bases. CDR3 region: CASSLWALQGDYGYTF. CDR3 nucleotides: TGTGCCAGCAGTTTATGGGCACTTCAGGGGGACTATGGCTACACCTTC.

This clonotype was seen only a few times. The rearrangement links TRBV18 to TRBJ2-3, with TRBD2 matching over 10 bases. The V gene's germline CDR1 is KGHSH and CDR2 LQKENI. V was clipped by 1 base and J by 0 bases; unmatched bases: 7. This CDR3 spans 18 amino acids. The CDR3 nucleotides are TGTGCCAGCTCACCACTGGCTAGCGGGAGCCGAAGCACAGATACGCAGTATTTT. Its protein is CASSPLASGSRSTDTQYF.

This clonotype showed up many times. J is TRBJ1-6 and V is TRBV7-3; 7 bases agree with TRBD1. CDR3 length equals 17 residues. Germline V gene sequence: CDR1 SGHTA, CDR2 FQGTGA. J lost 6 bases, V lost 5 bases, and 13 bases had no gene match. Written as DNA, the CDR3 is TGTGCCAGCAGCGACCCTGATAGCCGGGACAGTAATTCACCCCTCCACTTT. Encoded protein: CASSDPDSRDSNSPLHF.

This chain links TRBV7-9 with TRBJ1-3; TRBD1 aligns across 10 bases. Germline assignment: CDR1 SEHNR and CDR2 FQNEAQ (reference sequence). The V segment lost 3 bases and the J segment 0 bases; nucleotides outside the gene matches: 26. The length of the CDR3 is 24 residues. The chain's CDR3 is CASSLPGTGAIPGELKASGNTIYF. The CDR3 coding sequence is TGTGCCAGCAGCTTGCCCGGGACAGGGGCTATCCCGGGAGAGCTAAAAGCCTCTGGAAACACCATATATTTT.

In its sample, this clonotype was seen many times. The chain combines TRBV2 with TRBJ2-7; possible D gene TRBD2, 5 bases. With 7 bases removed from V and 3 bases from J, the gap between germline ends came to 16 bases. This CDR3 region has 14 residues. Germline CDR1 reads SNHLY; CDR2 reads FYNNEI. DNA for the CDR3: TGTGCCAGCAAGGCGAGACGACTAAACTACGAGCAGTACTTC. Encoded protein: CASKARRLNYEQYF.

This clonotype was seen a handful of times. This chain connects TRBV4-2 to TRBJ1-1; the D is unclear. The ends were cut back, 1 base at V and 2 bases at J, with 23 bases in the middle. Per germline, CDR1 LGHNA and CDR2 YNFKEQ. CDR3 length equals 19 residues. CDR3 sequence reads: CASSQANPLIEIGNTEAFF. In nucleotides, the CDR3 is TGTGCCAGCAGCCAAGCCAACCCCCTCATTGAGATCGGCAACACTGAAGCTTTCTTT.

The V call is TRBV4-1, the J call TRBJ1-1; no clear D. The length of the CDR3 is 18 residues. With 0 bases removed from V and 4 bases from J, the gap between germline ends came to 21 bases. Germline V lookup: CDR1 MGHRA, CDR2 YSYEKL. DNA of the CDR3: TGCGCCAGCAGCCAAGATGAGTATAAGGCAAACGAGGGCACTGAAGCTTTCTTT. This translates into CASSQDEYKANEGTEAFF.

The chain carries TRBV29-1 and TRBJ2-3, with 13 bases fitting TRBD2. The CDR3 has 15 residues. V lost 7 bases, J lost 4 bases, and 8 bases stayed unmatched. Germline CDR1 SQVTM, CDR2 ANQGSEA. The CDR3 nucleotides are TGCAGCGCCTCTAGGACTAGCGGGAGCGCAGATACGCAGTATTTT. Its protein is CSASRTSGSADTQYF.

This chain links TRBV20-1 with TRBJ1-2; D call uncertain. The CDR3 is made up of 14 amino acids. Trimming pared 0 bases from V and 7 bases from J, leaving 15 bases between. Germline values: CDR1 DFQATT, CDR2 SNEGSKA (reference sequence). The CDR3 region is CSARDKVGRSGYTF. The CDR3, as DNA: TGCAGTGCTAGAGACAAAGTGGGAAGAAGTGGCTACACCTTC.

This clonotype turned up a few times. The chain is built from TRBV12-3 or TRBV12-4 and TRBJ2-1; perhaps TRBD1 as D (6 bases). V lost 3 bases and J 4 bases, leaving 13 bases between the germline ends. The CDR3 has 15 residues. The CDR3 bases are TGTGCCAGCAGTTTTCAGGGGTCTGGTTACAATGAGCAGTTCTTC. It is translated as CASSFQGSGYNEQFF.

The CDR3 reads CASRLQGVYEQYF. CDR3 DNA sequence: TGTGCCAGCAGACTTCAGGGGGTTTACGAGCAGTACTTC. The chain is built from TRBV6-1 and TRBJ2-7, with 7 bases aligning to TRBD1. V trimming: 6 bases; J trimming: 4 bases; junction bases outside the gene matches: 6. CDR1 and CDR2 from the germline V gene are MNHNS and SASEGT. This CDR3 spans 13 amino acids.

There are many counts of this clonotype. This chain links TRBV13 with TRBJ2-7, with 8 bases aligning to TRBD1. J lost 2 bases, V lost 4 bases, and 7 bases had no gene match. The CDR3 has 15 residues. Germline CDR1 PRHDT, CDR2 FYEKMQ (reference sequence). In DNA, the CDR3 is TGTGCCAGCAGCTCAACCGGGACAGGTCCCTACGAGCAGTACTTC. This translates into CASSSTGTGPYEQYF. The variable domain in full, with the rest retrieved from reference TRBV13 and TRBJ2-7, is AAGVIQSPRHLIKEKRETATLKCYPIPRHDTVYWYQQGPGQDPQFLISFYEKMQSDKGSIPDRFSAQQFSDYHSELNMSSLELGDSALYFCASSSTGTGPYEQYFGPGTRLTVT.

CDR3 bases: TGTGCCAGCAGCTTAGGAGCAGAGGGCGACTCAGATACGCAGTATTTT. This translates into CASSLGAEGDSDTQYF. The chain has TRBV11-2 and TRBJ2-3, with D perhaps matching TRBD2 (5 bases). Germline CDR1 reads SGHAT; CDR2 reads FQNNGV. V lost 1 base and J 4 bases, leaving 15 bases between the germline ends. This CDR3 region has 16 residues.

This clonotype was seen only a few times. The chain combines TRBV19 with TRBJ2-7; D may match TRBD1 or TRBD2 (5 bases each). The CDR3 has 14 residues. Germline assignment: CDR1 LNHDA and CDR2 SQIVND (reference sequence). The germline V and J ends were trimmed by 3 bases and 0 bases, with 9 bases remaining between them. CDR3: CASSIRGPSYEQYF. CDR3 DNA sequence: TGTGCCAGTAGTATTCGGGGCCCCTCCTACGAGCAGTACTTC.

The V gene is TRBV27, the J gene TRBJ1-1; D uncertain. The CDR3 runs 15 residues. From germline, CDR1 is MNHEY and CDR2 SMNVEV (reference sequence). Deletions cut 5 bases from V and 1 base from J, with 14 bases between. CDR3 in DNA: TGTGCCAGCAGTCTACACCGAAACCCGAACACTGAAGCTTTCTTT. As protein: CASSLHRNPNTEAFF.

This clonotype was observed a handful of times. The chain couples TRBV20-1 to TRBJ1-1, with TRBD1 matching over 8 bases. CDR1 and CDR2 from the germline V gene are DFQATT and SNEGSKA (reference sequence). The CDR3 totals 15 residues. Unmatched junction bases numbered 10, after V lost 6 bases and J lost 1 base. This CDR3 reads CSAPDRGRSNTEAFF. Here the CDR3 DNA reads TGCAGTGCACCTGACAGGGGACGGTCGAACACTGAAGCTTTCTTT.